Listed here are 17 T cell receptor beta chains from one sample, sequenced in a study of CD8+ T cells in alopecia areata. RNA was extracted and reverse transcribed into cDNA as the sequencing template. Sequenced by immunoSEQ multiplex PCR; TCRdb stores in-frame clones only, minus some. Of some 170,000 clones detected, less than 75% appear once; the ten largest clones hold about an eighth. The sequences come from CD8+ T cells sorted from blood, collected at week 0. Receptor source: a human donor with alopecia areata.

V and J are TRBV2 and TRBJ2-2; D call uncertain. This CDR3 region has 14 residues. V lost 6 bases to trimming and J lost 5 bases, with 13 bases between them. Germline V lookup: CDR1 SNHLY, CDR2 FYNNEI. The CDR3 reads CASRDGRWTGELFF. The CDR3 DNA reads TGTGCCAGCAGGGATGGAAGATGGACCGGGGAGCTGTTTTTT. The full variable domain, its missing parts supplied by reference TRBV2 and TRBJ2-2, is EPEVTQTPSHQVTQMGQEVILRCVPISNHLYFYWYRQILGQKVEFLVSFYNNEISEKSEIFDDQFSVERPDGSNFTLKIRSTKLEDSAMYFCASRDGRWTGELFFGEGSRLTVL.

In this sample, this clone turned up once. Its ends do not fully match the called genes, so a read error is possible. This sequence joins TRBV4-1 and TRBJ2-4; 10 bases are shared with TRBD2. CDR3 length: 17 amino acids. Germline CDR1 reads MGHRA; CDR2 reads YSYEKL. The CDR3: CASSRNLAGEPRNIQYF. CDR3 in DNA: TGCGCCAGCAGCCGAAACCTAGCGGGGGAGCCTAGAAACATTCAATACTTC.

The rearrangement joins TRBV4-1 to TRBJ1-1, with D perhaps TRBD1 (5 bases). With 4 bases removed from V and 0 bases from J, the gap between germline ends came to 15 bases. Germline V lookup: CDR1 MGHRA, CDR2 YSYEKL. There are 16 residues in the CDR3. In DNA, the CDR3 is TGCGCCAGCAGCCCGGGGCCATGGGAATTGAACACTGAAGCTTTCTTT. Protein product: CASSPGPWELNTEAFF.

The J gene is TRBJ2-2, the V gene TRBV5-6, with D maybe TRBD1 (6 bases). The CDR3 runs 15 residues. Trimming cost V 3 bases and J 3 bases, with 12 bases left between them. Per germline, CDR1 SGHDT and CDR2 YYEEEE. The CDR3 is CASSSLTGDTGELFF. In DNA form, the CDR3 reads TGTGCCAGCAGCTCCCTGACAGGAGACACCGGGGAGCTGTTTTTT.

This clone turned up a few times. V usage is TRBV4-1 and J usage is TRBJ2-7; a weak D match, TRBD1 (6 bases). Germline loops: CDR1 MGHRA, CDR2 YSYEKL. The CDR3 runs to 13 residues. The V gene lost 4 bases and the J gene lost 6 bases, with 13 bases spanning the gap. CDR3 residues: CASSPEQGGEQYF. In nucleotides, the CDR3 is TGCGCCAGCAGCCCAGAACAGGGTGGCGAGCAGTACTTC.

The chain combines TRBV27 with TRBJ1-6, with D uncertain. Germline CDR1 and CDR2: MNHEY and SMNVEV (reference sequence). This CDR3 is built from 16 residues. V was trimmed by 2 bases and J by 0 bases, leaving 8 bases between them. The CDR3 nucleotides read TGTGCCAGCAGTTTAAGGGAGAGCTCCTATAATTCACCCCTCCACTTT. Encoded protein: CASSLRESSYNSPLHF.

The chain employs TRBV30 and TRBJ2-7; 9 nucleotides line up with TRBD1. V was clipped by 4 bases and J by 3 bases; unmatched bases: 13. This CDR3 is built from 16 residues. Germline values: CDR1 GTSNPN, CDR2 SVGIG (reference sequence). CDR3 loop: CAWIPREGTGIYEQYF. CDR3 nucleotide sequence: TGTGCCTGGATCCCGCGCGAAGGGACAGGGATCTACGAGCAGTACTTC.

The rearrangement joins TRBV29-1 to TRBJ1-1; D is unresolved. Germline assignment: CDR1 SQVTM and CDR2 ANQGSEA. V was trimmed by 7 bases and J by 8 bases, leaving 8 bases between them. CDR3 size: 9 residues. CDR3 region: CSDRVEAFF. In DNA, the CDR3 is TGCAGCGACCGAGTGGAAGCTTTCTTT.

This chain's CDR3 is CASSLGTGTTDTQYF. Written as DNA, the CDR3 is TGTGCCAGCAGCTTAGGAACGGGGACGACAGATACGCAGTATTTT. This chain links TRBV7-9 with TRBJ2-3; D tentatively reads TRBD1 or TRBD2 (5 bases each). In germline, CDR1 is SEHNR, CDR2 FQNEAQ (reference sequence). Trimming cost V 1 base and J 3 bases, with 11 bases left between them. The CDR3 is 15 residues long. Full variable domain (rest looked up from reference TRBV7-9 and TRBJ2-3): DTGVSQNPRHKITKRGQNVTFRCDPISEHNRLYWYRQTLGQGPEFLTYFQNEAQLEKSRLLSDRFSAERPKGSFSTLEIQRTEQGDSAMYLCASSLGTGTTDTQYFGPGTRLTVL.

The chain recombines TRBV15 with TRBJ1-2; 7 nucleotides line up with TRBD1. The CDR3 runs to 15 residues. After removal of 4 bases from V and 4 bases from J, the junction contained 9 bases not matched to a gene. The germline gives CDR1 LNHNV, CDR2 YYDKDF (reference sequence). The DNA of the CDR3 is TGTGCCACCAGCACTAAAAGACAGGGCTTCTATGGCTACACCTTC. Its protein product is CATSTKRQGFYGYTF.

The rearrangement joins TRBV2 to TRBJ1-2, with 7 bases lining up with TRBD1. V was pared by 6 bases and J by 8 bases, with 12 bases of the junction left unmatched. This CDR3 is 14 amino acids long. Germline CDR1 is SNHLY and CDR2 is FYNNEI. The CDR3 coding sequence is TGTGCCAGCAGAGCCTCCGGGACAGTAGCGGGCTACACCTTC. Translated, it gives CASRASGTVAGYTF.

The V and J genes are TRBV13 and TRBJ2-3; TRBD2 agrees at 12 bases. The CDR3 is 16 residues long. CDR1 is PRHDT, CDR2 FYEKMQ, per germline (reference sequence). V lost 4 bases to trimming and J lost 1 base; unmatched junction nucleotides: 3. The CDR3 DNA follows: TGTGCCAGCAGCTCGGGACTAGCGGGTCGCACAGATACGCAGTATTTT. It specifies CASSSGLAGRTDTQYF.

The rearrangement links TRBV11-2 to TRBJ2-7; D remains ambiguous. Germline lookup yields CDR1 SGHAT and CDR2 FQNNGV. The CDR3 is 11 amino acids. V lost 4 bases and J lost 3, with 4 bases in between. The CDR3 here is CASSSNYEQYF. In DNA, the CDR3 is TGTGCCAGCAGCTCCAACTACGAGCAGTACTTC. Combining the CDR3 with reference TRBV11-2 and TRBJ2-7 gives the whole variable domain EAGVAQSPRYKIIEKRQSVAFWCNPISGHATLYWYQQILGQGPKLLIQFQNNGVVDDSQLPKDRFSAERLKGVDSTLKIQPAKLEDSAVYLCASSSNYEQYFGPGTRLTVT.

The chain carries TRBV30 and TRBJ1-6, with 10 positions matching TRBD1. V lost 5 bases, J lost 7 bases, and 5 bases stayed unmatched. Germline-derived CDR1 and CDR2 are GTSNPN and SVGIG (reference sequence). This CDR3 contains 14 residues. In DNA, the CDR3 is TGTGCCTGGGAGAGGGACAGGGGAAATTCACCCCTCCACTTT. It codes for CAWERDRGNSPLHF.

This clone was recorded many times. The genes are TRBV4-2 and TRBJ2-3; 10 bases map to TRBD1. V lost 4 bases, J lost 6 bases, and 4 bases stayed unmatched. CDR3 length equals 14 residues. Germline V CDR1 and CDR2: LGHNA, YNFKEQ. Written as DNA, the CDR3 is TGTGCCAGCAGCCCCGGGACAGGGGACGATACGCAGTATTTT. Translating it yields CASSPGTGDDTQYF.

This clone was picked up one time. The rearrangement links TRBV15 to TRBJ2-1, with TRBD1 matching over 7 bases. Germline V CDR1 and CDR2: LNHNV, YYDKDF (reference sequence). The trim removed 9 bases at V and 9 bases at J, leaving 5 bases unmatched. This CDR3 spans 11 amino acids. The CDR3: CATKQGLEQFF. The CDR3, as DNA: TGTGCCACGAAACAGGGGCTTGAGCAGTTCTTC. Based on the CDR3 plus reference TRBV15 and TRBJ2-1, the full variable domain is DAMVIQNPRYQVTQFGKPVTLSCSQTLNHNVMYWYQQKSSQAPKLLFHYYDKDFNNEADTPDNFQSRRPNTSFCFLDIRSPGLGDTAMYLCATKQGLEQFFGPGTRLTVL.

The chain uses TRBV6-5 and TRBJ2-1, with D perhaps assigned TRBD1 or TRBD2 (6 bases each). The germline gives CDR1 MNHEY, CDR2 SVGAGI. This CDR3 is 14 amino acids long. With 5 bases removed from V and 8 bases from J, the gap between germline ends came to 16 bases. This chain's CDR3 is CASSEGGPTYEQFF. The CDR3 DNA reads TGTGCCAGCAGTGAGGGGGGACCGACCTATGAGCAGTTCTTC.